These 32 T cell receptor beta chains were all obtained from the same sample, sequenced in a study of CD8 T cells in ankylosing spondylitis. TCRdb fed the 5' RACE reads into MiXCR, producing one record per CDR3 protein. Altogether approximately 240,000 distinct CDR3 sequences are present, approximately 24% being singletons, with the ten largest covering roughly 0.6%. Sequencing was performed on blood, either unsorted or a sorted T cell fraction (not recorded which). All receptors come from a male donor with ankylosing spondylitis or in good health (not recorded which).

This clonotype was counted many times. CDR3 amino acids: CATRGVASTDTQYF. The DNA for the CDR3 is TGTGCCACCCGCGGCGTGGCCTCCACAGATACGCAGTATTTT. The chain couples TRBV24-1 to TRBJ2-3; D ambiguous. The CDR3 is 14 amino acids. Germline V gene lookup returns CDR1 KGHDR and CDR2 SFDVKD. Trimming removed 9 bases from V and 2 bases from J, with 14 bases in between.

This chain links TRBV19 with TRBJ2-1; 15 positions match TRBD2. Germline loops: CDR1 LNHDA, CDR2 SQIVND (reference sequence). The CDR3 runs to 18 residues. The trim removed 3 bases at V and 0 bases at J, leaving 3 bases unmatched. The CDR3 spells CASSIGTSGGFSYNEQFF. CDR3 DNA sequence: TGTGCCAGTAGTATCGGGACTAGCGGGGGGTTCTCCTACAATGAGCAGTTCTTC.

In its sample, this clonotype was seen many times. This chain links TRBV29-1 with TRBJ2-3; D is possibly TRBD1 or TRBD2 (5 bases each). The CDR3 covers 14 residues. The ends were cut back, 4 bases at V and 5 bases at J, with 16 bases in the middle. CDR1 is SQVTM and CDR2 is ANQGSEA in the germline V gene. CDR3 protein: CSVAVAGSIDTQYF. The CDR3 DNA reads TGCAGCGTTGCAGTGGCAGGGAGTATAGATACGCAGTATTTT.

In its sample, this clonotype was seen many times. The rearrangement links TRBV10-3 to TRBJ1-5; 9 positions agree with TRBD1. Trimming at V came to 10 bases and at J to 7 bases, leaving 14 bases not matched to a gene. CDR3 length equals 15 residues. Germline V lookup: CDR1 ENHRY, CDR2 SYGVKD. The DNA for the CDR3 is TGTGCCACACAGAGCACGGACAGGGGCAGACAGCCCCAGCATTTT. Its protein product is CATQSTDRGRQPQHF.

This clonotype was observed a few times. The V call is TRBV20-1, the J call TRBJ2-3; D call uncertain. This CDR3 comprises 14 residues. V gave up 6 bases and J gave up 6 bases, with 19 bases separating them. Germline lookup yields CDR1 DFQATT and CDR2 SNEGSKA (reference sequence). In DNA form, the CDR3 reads TGCAGTGCCGCTAGTTCGGCCCGAAAGGATACGCAGTATTTT. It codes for CSAASSARKDTQYF.

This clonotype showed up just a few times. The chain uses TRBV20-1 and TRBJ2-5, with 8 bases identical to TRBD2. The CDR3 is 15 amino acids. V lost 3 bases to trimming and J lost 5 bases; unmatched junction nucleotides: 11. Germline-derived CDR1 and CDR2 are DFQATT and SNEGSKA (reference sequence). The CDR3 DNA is TGCAGTGCTAGTAGGCCGGGACTAGGAGCGGAGACCCAGTACTTC. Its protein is CSASRPGLGAETQYF.

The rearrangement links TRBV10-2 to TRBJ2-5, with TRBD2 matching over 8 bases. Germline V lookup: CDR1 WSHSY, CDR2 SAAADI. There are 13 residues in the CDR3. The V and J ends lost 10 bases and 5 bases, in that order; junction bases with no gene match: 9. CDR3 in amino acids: CATHESGGETQYF. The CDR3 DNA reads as TGCGCCACCCACGAATCGGGAGGGGAGACCCAGTACTTC.

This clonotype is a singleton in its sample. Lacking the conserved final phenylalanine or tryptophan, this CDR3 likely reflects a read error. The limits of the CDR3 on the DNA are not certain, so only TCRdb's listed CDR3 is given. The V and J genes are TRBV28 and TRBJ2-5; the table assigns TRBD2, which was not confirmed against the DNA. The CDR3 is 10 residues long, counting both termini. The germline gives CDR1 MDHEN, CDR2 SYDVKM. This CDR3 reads CASSYGTREV.

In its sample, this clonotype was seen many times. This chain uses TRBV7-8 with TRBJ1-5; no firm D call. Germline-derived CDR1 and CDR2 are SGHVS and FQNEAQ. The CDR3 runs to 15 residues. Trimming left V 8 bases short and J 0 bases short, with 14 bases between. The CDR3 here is CASSLYSHSNQPQHF. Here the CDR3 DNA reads TGTGCCAGCTCGCTGTACAGCCATAGCAATCAGCCCCAGCATTTT.

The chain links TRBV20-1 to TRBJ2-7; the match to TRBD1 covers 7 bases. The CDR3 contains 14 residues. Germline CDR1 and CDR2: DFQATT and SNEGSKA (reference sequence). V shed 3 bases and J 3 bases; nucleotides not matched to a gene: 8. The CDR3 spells CSASHRTGRYEQYF. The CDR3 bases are TGCAGTGCTAGTCACCGGACAGGTCGCTACGAGCAGTACTTC.

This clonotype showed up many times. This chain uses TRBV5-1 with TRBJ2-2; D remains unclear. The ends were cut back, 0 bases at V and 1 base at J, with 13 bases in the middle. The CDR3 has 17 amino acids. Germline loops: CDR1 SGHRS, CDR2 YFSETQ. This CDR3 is CASSLAKKGGNTGELFF. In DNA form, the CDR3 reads TGCGCCAGCAGCTTGGCCAAGAAAGGCGGGAACACCGGGGAGCTGTTTTTT.

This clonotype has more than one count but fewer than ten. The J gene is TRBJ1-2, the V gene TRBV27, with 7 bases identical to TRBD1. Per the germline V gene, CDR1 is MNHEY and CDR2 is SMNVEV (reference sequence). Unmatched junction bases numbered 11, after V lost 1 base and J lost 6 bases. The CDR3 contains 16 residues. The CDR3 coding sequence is TGTGCCAGCAGTTTATACTTTACAGGGGAAGTCCATGGCTACACCTTC. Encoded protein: CASSLYFTGEVHGYTF.

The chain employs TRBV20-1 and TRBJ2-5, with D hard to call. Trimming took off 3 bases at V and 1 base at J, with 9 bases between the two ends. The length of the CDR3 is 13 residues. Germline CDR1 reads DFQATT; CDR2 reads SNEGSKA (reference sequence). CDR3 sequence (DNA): TGCAGTGCTAGTCCCGACGTCCAAGAGACCCAGTACTTC. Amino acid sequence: CSASPDVQETQYF.

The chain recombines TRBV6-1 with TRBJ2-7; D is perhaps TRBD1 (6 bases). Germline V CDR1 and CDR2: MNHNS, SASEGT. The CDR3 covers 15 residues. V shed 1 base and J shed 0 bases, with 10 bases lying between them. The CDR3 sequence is CASSEGDNISYEQYF. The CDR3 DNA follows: TGTGCCAGCAGTGAAGGGGACAACATCTCCTACGAGCAGTACTTC.

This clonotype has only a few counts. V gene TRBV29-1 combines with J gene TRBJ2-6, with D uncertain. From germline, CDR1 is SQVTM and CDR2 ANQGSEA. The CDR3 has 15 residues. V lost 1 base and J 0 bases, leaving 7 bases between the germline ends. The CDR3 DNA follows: TGCAGCGTTGAAGGCTCCAACTCTGGGGCCAACGTCCTGACTTTC. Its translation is CSVEGSNSGANVLTF. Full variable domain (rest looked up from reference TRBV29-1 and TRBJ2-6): SAVISQKPSRDICQRGTSLTIQCQVDSQVTMMFWYRQQPGQSLTLIATANQGSEATYESGFVIDKFPISRPNLTFSTLTVSNMSPEDSSIYLCSVEGSNSGANVLTFGAGSRLTVL.

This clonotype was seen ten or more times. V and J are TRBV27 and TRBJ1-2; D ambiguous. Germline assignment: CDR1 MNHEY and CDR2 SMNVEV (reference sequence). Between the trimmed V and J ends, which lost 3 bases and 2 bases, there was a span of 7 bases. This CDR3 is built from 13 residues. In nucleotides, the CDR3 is TGTGCCAGCAGTTTTGAAGGGAACTATGGCTACACCTTC. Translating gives CASSFEGNYGYTF.

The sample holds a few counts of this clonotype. The CDR3 reads CASSPVGGARVYEQYF. The CDR3 coding sequence is TGTGCCAGCAGCCCCGTGGGGGGCGCGCGGGTATACGAGCAGTACTTC. V gene TRBV12-3 or TRBV12-4 combines with J gene TRBJ2-7, with D perhaps matching TRBD1 or TRBD2 (6 bases each). The length of the CDR3 is 16 residues. Trimming pared 6 bases from V and 4 bases from J, leaving 22 bases between.

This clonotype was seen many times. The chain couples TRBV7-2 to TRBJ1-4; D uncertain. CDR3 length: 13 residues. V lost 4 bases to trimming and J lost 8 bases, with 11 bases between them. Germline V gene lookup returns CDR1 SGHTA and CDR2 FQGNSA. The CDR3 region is CASSSVLGEKLFF. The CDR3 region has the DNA TGTGCCAGCAGCTCGGTCTTAGGGGAAAAACTGTTTTTT. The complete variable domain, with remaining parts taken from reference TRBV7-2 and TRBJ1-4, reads GAGVSQSPSNKVTEKGKDVELRCDPISGHTALYWYRQSLGQGLEFLIYFQGNSAPDKSGLPSDRFSAERTGGSVSTLTIQRTQQEDSAVYLCASSSVLGEKLFFGSGTQLSVL.

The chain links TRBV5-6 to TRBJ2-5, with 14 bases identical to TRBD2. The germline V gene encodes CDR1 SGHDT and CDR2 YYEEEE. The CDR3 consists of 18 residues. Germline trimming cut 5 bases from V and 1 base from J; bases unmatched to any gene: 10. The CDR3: CASSWGLAGAGTQETQYF. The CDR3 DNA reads TGTGCCAGCAGTTGGGGACTAGCGGGGGCCGGAACCCAAGAGACCCAGTACTTC.

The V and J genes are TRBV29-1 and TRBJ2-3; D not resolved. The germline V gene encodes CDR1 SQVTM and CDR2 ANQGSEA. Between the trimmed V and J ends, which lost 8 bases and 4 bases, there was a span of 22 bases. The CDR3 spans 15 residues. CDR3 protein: CSYAMHHVGSDTQYF. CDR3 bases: TGCAGCTACGCTATGCACCACGTCGGGTCAGATACGCAGTATTTT.

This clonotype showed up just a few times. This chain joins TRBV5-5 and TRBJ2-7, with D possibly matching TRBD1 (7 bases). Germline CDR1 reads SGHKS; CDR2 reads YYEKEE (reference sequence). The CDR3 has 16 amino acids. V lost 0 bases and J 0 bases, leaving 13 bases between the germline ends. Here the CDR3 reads CASSLGPGGNSYEQYF. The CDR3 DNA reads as TGTGCCAGCAGCTTGGGTCCAGGGGGGAACTCCTACGAGCAGTACTTC.

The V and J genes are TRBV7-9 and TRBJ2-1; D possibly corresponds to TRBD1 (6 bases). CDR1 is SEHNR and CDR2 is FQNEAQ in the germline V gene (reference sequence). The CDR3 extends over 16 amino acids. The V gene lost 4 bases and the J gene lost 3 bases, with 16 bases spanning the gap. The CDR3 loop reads CASSSYTGTNYNEQFF. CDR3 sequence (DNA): TGTGCCAGCAGCTCCTACACCGGGACAAACTACAATGAGCAGTTCTTC.

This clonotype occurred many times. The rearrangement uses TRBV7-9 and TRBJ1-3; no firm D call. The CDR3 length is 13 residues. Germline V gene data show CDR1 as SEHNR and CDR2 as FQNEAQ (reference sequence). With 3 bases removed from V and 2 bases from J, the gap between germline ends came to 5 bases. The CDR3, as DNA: TGTGCCAGCAGCTTGGGGACTGGAAACACCATATATTTT. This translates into CASSLGTGNTIYF.

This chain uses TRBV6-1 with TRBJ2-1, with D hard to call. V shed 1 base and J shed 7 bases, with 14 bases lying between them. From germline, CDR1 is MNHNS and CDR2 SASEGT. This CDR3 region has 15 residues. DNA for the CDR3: TGTGCCAGCAGTGAAGAGGTCGGAAAACGTAATGAGCAGTTCTTC. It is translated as CASSEEVGKRNEQFF.

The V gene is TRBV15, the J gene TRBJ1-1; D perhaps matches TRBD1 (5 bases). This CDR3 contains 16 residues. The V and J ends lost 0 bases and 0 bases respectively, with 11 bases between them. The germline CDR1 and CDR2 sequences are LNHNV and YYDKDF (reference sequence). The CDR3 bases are TGTGCCACCAGCAGAGACTCACGGACATTGAACACTGAAGCTTTCTTT. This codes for CATSRDSRTLNTEAFF.

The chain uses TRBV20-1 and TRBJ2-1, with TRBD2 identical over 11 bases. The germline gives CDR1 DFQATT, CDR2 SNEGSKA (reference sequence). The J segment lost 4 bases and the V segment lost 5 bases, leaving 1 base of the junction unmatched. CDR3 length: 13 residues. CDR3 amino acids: CSAPSGGYNEQFF. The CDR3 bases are TGCAGTGCTCCTAGCGGGGGGTACAATGAGCAGTTCTTC.

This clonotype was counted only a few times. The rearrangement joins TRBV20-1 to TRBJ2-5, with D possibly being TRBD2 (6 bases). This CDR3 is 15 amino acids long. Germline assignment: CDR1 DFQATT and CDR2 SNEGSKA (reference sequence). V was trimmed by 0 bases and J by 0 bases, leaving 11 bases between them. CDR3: CSARDIRDYQETQYF. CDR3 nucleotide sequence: TGCAGTGCTAGAGATATCCGGGACTACCAAGAGACCCAGTACTTC.

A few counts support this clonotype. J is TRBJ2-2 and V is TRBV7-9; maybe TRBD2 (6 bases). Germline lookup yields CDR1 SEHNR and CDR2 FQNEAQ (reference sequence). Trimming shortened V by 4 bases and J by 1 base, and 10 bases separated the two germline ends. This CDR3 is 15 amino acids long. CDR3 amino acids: CASSSAGRNTGELFF. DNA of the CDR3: TGTGCCAGCAGCTCTGCCGGGAGGAACACCGGGGAGCTGTTTTTT.

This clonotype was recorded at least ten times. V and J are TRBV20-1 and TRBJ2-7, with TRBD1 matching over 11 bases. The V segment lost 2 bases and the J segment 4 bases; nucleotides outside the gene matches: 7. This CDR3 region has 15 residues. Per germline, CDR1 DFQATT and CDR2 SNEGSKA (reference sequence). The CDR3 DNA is TGCAGTGCTAGACGAGGGACAGGGGGGGGTTACGAGCAGTACTTC. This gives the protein CSARRGTGGGYEQYF.

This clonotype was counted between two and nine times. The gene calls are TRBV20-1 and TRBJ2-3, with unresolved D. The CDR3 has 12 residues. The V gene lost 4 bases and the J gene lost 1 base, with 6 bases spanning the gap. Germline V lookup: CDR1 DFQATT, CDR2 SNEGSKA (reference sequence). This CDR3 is CSATTGTDTQYF. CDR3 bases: TGCAGTGCTACCACCGGCACAGATACGCAGTATTTT.

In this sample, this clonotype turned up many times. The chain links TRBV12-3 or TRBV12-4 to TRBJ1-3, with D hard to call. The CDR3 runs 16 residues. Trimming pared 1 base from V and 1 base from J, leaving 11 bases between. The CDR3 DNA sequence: TGTGCCAGCAGTTTAGAAGCAACTTCTTCTGGAAACACCATATATTTT. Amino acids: CASSLEATSSGNTIYF.

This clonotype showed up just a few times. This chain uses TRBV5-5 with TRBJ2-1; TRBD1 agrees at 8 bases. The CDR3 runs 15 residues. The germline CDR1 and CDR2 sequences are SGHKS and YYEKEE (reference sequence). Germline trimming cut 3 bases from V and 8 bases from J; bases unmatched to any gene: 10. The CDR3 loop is CASSWGQGAGYEQFF. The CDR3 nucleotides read TGTGCCAGCAGCTGGGGGCAGGGGGCAGGATATGAGCAGTTCTTC.